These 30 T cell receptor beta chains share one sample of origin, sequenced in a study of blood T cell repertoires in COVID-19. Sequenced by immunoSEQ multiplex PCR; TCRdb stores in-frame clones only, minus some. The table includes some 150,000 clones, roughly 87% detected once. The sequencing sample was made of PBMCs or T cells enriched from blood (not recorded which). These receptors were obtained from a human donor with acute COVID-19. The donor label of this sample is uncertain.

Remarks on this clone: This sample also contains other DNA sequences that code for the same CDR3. The CDR3 bases are TGTGCCAGCAGCTTGGCAGGGGATGGCTACACCTTC. This translates into CASSLAGDGYTF. The chain uses TRBV5-4 and TRBJ1-2; possibly TRBD1 for D (6 bases). The V and J ends lost 0 bases and 6 bases respectively, with 6 bases between them. Germline lookup yields CDR1 SGHNT and CDR2 YYREEE (reference sequence). The CDR3 consists of 12 residues.

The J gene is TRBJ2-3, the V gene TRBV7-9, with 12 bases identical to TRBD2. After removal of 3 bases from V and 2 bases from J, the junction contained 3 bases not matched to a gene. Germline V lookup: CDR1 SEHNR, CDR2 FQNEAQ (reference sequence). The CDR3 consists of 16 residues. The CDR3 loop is CASSFLAGGVTDTQYF. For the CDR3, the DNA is TGTGCCAGCAGCTTTCTAGCGGGGGGGGTCACAGATACGCAGTATTTT.

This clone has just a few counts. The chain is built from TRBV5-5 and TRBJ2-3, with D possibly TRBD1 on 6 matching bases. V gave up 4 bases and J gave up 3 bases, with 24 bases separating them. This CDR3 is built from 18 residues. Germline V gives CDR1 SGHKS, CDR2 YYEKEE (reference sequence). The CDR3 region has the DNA TGTGCCAGCAGCCCAATCCCGGGACAAGGAAAGCTTACAGATACGCAGTATTTT. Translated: CASSPIPGQGKLTDTQYF.

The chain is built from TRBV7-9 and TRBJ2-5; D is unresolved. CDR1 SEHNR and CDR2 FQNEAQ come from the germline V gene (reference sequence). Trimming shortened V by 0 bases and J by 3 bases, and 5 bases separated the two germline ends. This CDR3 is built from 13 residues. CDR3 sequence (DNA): TGTGCCAGCAGCTTAGCCCTAAAAGAGACCCAGTACTTC. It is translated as CASSLALKETQYF.

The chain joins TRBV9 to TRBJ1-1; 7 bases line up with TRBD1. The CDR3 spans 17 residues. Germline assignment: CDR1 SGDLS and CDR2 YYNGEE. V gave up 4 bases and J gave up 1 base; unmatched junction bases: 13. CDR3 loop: CASSPSRIDRENTEAFF. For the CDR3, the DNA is TGTGCCAGCAGCCCGTCCCGGATAGACAGGGAGAACACTGAAGCTTTCTTT.

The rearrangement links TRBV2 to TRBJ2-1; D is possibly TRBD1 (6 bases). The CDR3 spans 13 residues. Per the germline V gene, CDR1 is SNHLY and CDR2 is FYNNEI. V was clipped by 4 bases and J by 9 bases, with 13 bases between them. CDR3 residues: CASSALQGGEQFF. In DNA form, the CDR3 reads TGTGCCAGCAGTGCGTTACAGGGCGGTGAGCAGTTCTTC.

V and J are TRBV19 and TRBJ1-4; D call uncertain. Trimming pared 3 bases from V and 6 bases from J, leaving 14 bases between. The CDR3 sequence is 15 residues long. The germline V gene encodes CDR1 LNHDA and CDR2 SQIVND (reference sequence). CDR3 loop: CASSMSGGEDEKLFF. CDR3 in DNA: TGTGCCAGTAGTATGTCAGGCGGGGAGGATGAAAAACTGTTTTTT.

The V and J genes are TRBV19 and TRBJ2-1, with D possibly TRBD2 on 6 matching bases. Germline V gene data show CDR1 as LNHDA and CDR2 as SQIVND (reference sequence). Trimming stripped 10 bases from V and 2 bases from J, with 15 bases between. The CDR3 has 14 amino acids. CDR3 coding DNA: TGTGCCAATCGGGACTCTCGCGCCTACAATGAGCAGTTCTTC. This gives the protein CANRDSRAYNEQFF.

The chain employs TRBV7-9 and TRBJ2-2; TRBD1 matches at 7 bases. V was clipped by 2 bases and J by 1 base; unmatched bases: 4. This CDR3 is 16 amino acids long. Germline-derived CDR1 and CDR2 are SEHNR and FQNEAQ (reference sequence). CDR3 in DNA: TGTGCCAGCAGCTTACAAAGGACAGGGAACACCGGGGAGCTGTTTTTT. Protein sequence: CASSLQRTGNTGELFF. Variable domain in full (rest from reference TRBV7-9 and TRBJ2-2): DTGVSQNPRHKITKRGQNVTFRCDPISEHNRLYWYRQTLGQGPEFLTYFQNEAQLEKSRLLSDRFSAERPKGSFSTLEIQRTEQGDSAMYLCASSLQRTGNTGELFFGEGSRLTVL.

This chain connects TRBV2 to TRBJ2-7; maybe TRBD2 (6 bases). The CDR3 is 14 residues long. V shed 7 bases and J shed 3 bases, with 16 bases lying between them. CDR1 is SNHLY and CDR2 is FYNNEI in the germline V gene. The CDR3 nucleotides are TGTGCCAGCACCTTTGGTAGCGGAGGCTACGAGCAGTACTTC. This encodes CASTFGSGGYEQYF.

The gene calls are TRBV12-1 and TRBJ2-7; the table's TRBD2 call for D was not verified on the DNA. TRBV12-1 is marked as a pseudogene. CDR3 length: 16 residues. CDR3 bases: TGTGCCAGCAGCCGCGCGGGCGCGTCCTCCTTCTACGAGCAGTACTTC. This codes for CASSRAGASSFYEQYF.

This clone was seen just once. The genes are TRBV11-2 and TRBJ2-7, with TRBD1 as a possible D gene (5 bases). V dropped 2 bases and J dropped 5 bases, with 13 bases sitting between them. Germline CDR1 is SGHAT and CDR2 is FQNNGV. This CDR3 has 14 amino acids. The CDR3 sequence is CASSLLYTGDEQYF. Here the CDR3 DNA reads TGTGCCAGCAGCTTATTATATACAGGCGACGAGCAGTACTTC.

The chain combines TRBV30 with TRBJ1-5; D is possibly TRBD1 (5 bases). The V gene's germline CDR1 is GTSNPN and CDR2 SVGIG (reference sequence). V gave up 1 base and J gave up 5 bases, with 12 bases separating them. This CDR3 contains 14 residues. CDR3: CAWSGTSSDQPQHF. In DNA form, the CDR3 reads TGTGCCTGGAGTGGGACATCGTCAGATCAGCCCCAGCATTTT.

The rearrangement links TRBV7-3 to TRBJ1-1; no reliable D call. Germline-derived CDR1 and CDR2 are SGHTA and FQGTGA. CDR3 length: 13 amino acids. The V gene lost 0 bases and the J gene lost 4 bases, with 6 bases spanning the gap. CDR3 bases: TGTGCCAGCAGCTTAACCGTGAGCACTGAAGCTTTCTTT. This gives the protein CASSLTVSTEAFF.

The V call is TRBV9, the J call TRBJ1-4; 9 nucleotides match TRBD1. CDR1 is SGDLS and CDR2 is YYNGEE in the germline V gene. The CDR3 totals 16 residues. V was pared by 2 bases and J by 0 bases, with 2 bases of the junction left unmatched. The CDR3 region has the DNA TGTGCCAGCAGCGTTGGGACAGGGCCAACTAATGAAAAACTGTTTTTT. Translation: CASSVGTGPTNEKLFF.

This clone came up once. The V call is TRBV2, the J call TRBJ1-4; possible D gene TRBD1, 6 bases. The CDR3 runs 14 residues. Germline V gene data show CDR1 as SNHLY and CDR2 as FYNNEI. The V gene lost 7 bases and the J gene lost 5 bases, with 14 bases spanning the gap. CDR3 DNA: TGTGCCAGCAAAGAGACCCAGGGGAATGAAAAACTGTTTTTT. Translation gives CASKETQGNEKLFF.

The CDR3 here is CASRRETPPWEQYF. In DNA form, the CDR3 reads TGTGCCAGCCGGCGGGAGACTCCTCCTTGGGAGCAGTACTTC. The V gene is TRBV2, the J gene TRBJ2-7, with 7 nucleotides matching TRBD2. Trimming at V came to 8 bases and at J to 7 bases, leaving 14 bases not matched to a gene. The CDR3 has 14 amino acids. Germline V lookup: CDR1 SNHLY, CDR2 FYNNEI.

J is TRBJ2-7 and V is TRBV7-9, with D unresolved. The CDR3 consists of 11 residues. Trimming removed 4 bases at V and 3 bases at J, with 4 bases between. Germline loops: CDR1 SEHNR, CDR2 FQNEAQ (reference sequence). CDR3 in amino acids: CASSSHYEQYF. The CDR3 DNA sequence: TGTGCCAGCAGCTCCCACTACGAGCAGTACTTC.

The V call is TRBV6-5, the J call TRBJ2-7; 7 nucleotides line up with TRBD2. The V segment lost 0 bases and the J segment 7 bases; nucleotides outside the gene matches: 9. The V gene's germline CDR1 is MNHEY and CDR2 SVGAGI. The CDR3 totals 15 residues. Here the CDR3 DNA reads TGTGCCAGCAGTTACTCCACGGGGGGATTGCGGGAGCAGTACTTC. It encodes CASSYSTGGLREQYF.

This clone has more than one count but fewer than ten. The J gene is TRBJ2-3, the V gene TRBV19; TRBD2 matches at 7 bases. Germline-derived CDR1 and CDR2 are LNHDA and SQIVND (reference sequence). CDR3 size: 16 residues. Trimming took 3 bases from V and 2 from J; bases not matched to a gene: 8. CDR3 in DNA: TGTGCCAGTAGTATCAGGAGCGGGGCCATCACAGATACGCAGTATTTT. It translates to CASSIRSGAITDTQYF. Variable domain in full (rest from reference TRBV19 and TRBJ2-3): DGGITQSPKYLFRKEGQNVTLSCEQNLNHDAMYWYRQDPGQGLRLIYYSQIVNDFQKGDIAEGYSVSREKKESFPLTVTSAQKNPTAFYLCASSIRSGAITDTQYFGPGTRLTVL.

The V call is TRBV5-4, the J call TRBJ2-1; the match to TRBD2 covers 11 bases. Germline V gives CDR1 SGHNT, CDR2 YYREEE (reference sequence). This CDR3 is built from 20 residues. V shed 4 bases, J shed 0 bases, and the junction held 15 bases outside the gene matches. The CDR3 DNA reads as TGTGCCAGCAGCCGCTCCGGGCTAGCGGGGGGCGGGAGCTCCTACAATGAGCAGTTCTTC. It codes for CASSRSGLAGGGSSYNEQFF.

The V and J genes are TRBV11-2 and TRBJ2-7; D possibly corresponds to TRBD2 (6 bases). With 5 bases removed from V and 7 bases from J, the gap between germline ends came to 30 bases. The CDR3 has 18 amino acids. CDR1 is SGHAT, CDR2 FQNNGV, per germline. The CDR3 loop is CASSNHAGTWSGEGEQYF. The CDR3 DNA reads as TGTGCCAGCAGCAACCACGCGGGGACTTGGAGCGGAGAGGGGGAGCAGTACTTC.

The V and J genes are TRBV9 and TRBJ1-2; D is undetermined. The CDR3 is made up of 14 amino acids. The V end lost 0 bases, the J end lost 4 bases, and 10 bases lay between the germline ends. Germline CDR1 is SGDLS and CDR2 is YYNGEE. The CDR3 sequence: CASSVEEGAYGYTF. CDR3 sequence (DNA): TGTGCCAGCAGCGTAGAGGAGGGCGCCTATGGCTACACCTTC.

The CDR3 reads CASSVEPLSDEQFF. The CDR3 bases are TGTGCCAGCAGCGTAGAGCCGCTTTCGGATGAGCAGTTCTTC. The chain is built from TRBV9 and TRBJ2-1; D ambiguous. This CDR3 spans 14 amino acids. The germline CDR1 and CDR2 sequences are SGDLS and YYNGEE. V lost 0 bases to trimming and J lost 8 bases, with 12 bases between them.

The CDR3 loop is CASSLRGDTQYF. The CDR3 region has the DNA TGTGCCAGCAGCTTGCGAGGAGATACGCAGTATTTT. V usage is TRBV5-5 and J usage is TRBJ2-3; unclear D gene. This CDR3 has 12 residues. Trimming took 1 base from V and 5 from J, leaving 5 bases between them. The germline CDR1 and CDR2 sequences are SGHKS and YYEKEE (reference sequence).

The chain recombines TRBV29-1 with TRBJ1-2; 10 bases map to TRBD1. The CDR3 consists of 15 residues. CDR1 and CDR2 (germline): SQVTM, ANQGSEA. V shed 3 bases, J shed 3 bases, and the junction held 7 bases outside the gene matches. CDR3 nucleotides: TGCAGCGTTGATCCCGGGACAGGGGCAGACTATGGCTACACCTTC. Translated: CSVDPGTGADYGYTF.

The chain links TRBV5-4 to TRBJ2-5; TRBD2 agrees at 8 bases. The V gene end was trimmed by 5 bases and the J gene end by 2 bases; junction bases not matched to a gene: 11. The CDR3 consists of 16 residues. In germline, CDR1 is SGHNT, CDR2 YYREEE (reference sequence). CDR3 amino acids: CASSPGLAVFQETQYF. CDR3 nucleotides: TGTGCCAGCAGTCCCGGACTAGCCGTTTTTCAAGAGACCCAGTACTTC.

The CDR3 loop reads CASTDPGGYEQYF. In DNA form, the CDR3 reads TGTGCCAGCACCGACCCGGGGGGCTACGAGCAGTACTTC. This chain connects TRBV28 to TRBJ2-7; 7 bases are shared with TRBD2. The CDR3 covers 13 residues. V trimming: 7 bases; J trimming: 3 bases; junction bases outside the gene matches: 6. Germline V lookup: CDR1 MDHEN, CDR2 SYDVKM. Together with reference TRBV28 and TRBJ2-7, the CDR3 gives the full variable domain: DVKVTQSSRYLVKRTGEKVFLECVQDMDHENMFWYRQDPGLGLRLIYFSYDVKMKEKGDIPEGYSVSREKKERFSLILESASTNQTSMYLCASTDPGGYEQYFGPGTRLTVT.

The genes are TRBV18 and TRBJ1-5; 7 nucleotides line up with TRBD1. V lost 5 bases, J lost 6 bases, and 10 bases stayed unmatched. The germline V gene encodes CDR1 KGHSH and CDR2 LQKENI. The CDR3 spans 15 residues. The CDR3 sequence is CASSTVRGESQPQHF. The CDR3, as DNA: TGTGCCAGCTCAACCGTCAGGGGGGAAAGTCAGCCCCAGCATTTT. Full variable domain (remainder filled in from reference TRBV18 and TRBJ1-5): NAGVMQNPRHLVRRRGQEARLRCSPMKGHSHVYWYRQLPEEGLKFMVYLQKENIIDESGMPKERFSAEFPKEGPSILRIQQVVRGDSAAYFCASSTVRGESQPQHFGDGTRLSIL.

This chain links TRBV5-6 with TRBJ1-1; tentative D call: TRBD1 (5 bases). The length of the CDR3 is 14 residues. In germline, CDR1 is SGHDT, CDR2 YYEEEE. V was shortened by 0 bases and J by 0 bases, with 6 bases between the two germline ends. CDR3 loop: CASSLEGVNTEAFF. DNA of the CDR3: TGTGCCAGCAGCTTGGAAGGGGTGAACACTGAAGCTTTCTTT.